The clone carrying this T cell receptor beta chain was detected a few times. The target antigen is unknown. What was amplified from RNA transcripts were TCR beta CDR3 regions. First-round RT-PCR with HTBI primers amplified the TCR CDR3 region. One entry per CDR3 protein results from TCRdb running MiXCR on the multiplex PCR reads. This sample has around 25,000 distinct CDR3 sequences; less than 65% occur once, and the top ten carry about a quarter. A sample of blood taken at first hyperthyroidism diagnosis preceded any ophthalmopathy symptoms. The PBMCs were sourced from fresh peripheral blood (about 10 ml). These data belong to a study of T cells in Graves' hyperthyroidism and ophthalmopathy. Overall study: Peripheral blood was taken when the disease was first diagnosed, before any treatment began.

The CDR3 is 15 amino acids. The V end was cut by 2 bases, the J end by 0 bases, with 7 bases between. Germline lookup yields CDR1 MGHDK and CDR2 SYGVNS. Overall study findings and caveats: Most thyroid-expanded clonotypes above 0.001 were also found in blood.

This TCR came from a woman aged 40 to 49 with Graves' hyperthyroidism that later progressed to Graves' ophthalmopathy. The sample taken for sequencing was blood. The rearrangement joins TRBV25-1 to TRBJ1-4, with D unresolved. CDR3 coding DNA: TGTGCCAGCAGTGAAACTCCCGCAACTAATGAAAAACTGTTTTTT. The encoded protein is CASSETPATNEKLFF.